The source of this T cell receptor beta chain is a study of T-cell memory formation after mild COVID-19. In its sample, this clonotype was seen a few times. Trimming took 6 bases from V and 9 from J; bases not matched to a gene: 8. Germline loops: CDR1 MNHEY, CDR2 SMNVEV (reference sequence). The CDR3 runs 14 residues. From the 5' RACE reads, TCRdb called clonotypes with MiXCR, one entry per CDR3 protein. The sample records about 350,000 distinct CDR3 sequences, roughly 15% being singletons. The specimen sequenced was PBMCs or a T cell subset sorted from them (not recorded which). The rearrangement joins TRBV27 to TRBJ1-6, with 7 bases aligning to TRBD1. This TCR was sampled from a man aged 18 to 29 who had mild COVID-19 (a few samples of this study predate the infection). Cell type and time point are not known. CDR3 protein: CASRIQGLGSPLHF. As DNA, the CDR3 is TGTGCCAGCAGGATACAGGGGTTGGGTTCACCCCTCCACTTT.